This T cell receptor (beta chain) was documented in a study of memory CD4+ T cells and cytomegalovirus serostatus. Study outcomes and limitations: Of around 160 reported CMV TCRbeta sequences, 67 were found in memory CD4+ repertoires.

The sort gate was single viable CD3+CD4+CD8-CD45RO+ cells for memory CD4+ T cells. Positive selection with CD4 microbeads enriched total CD4+ T cells. The CDR3 is made up of 13 amino acids. Per the germline V gene, CDR1 is MDHEN and CDR2 is SYDVKM. Original handling: After removing out-of-frame reads, approximately 2.2 million distinct TCRbeta sequences remained. The method was immunoSEQ multiplex PCR; TCRdb's version includes in-frame clones alone and lacks a portion of them. D and trimming come from the DNA, and the V and J calls and clone size come from that table. Among some 95,000 clones, about four fifths were seen once, and the ten largest hold 3.6%. Points on this clone: The antigen remains undetermined.

The source material was memory CD4+ T cells from blood. This TCR derives from an adult in good health and CMV-seropositive. The V and J genes are TRBV28 and TRBJ1-2; TRBD1 matches 11 bases. The CDR3 DNA reads TGTTGCGTGCATGGACAGGGGGCCTATGGCTACACCTTC. It translates to CCVHGQGAYGYTF.